A selection of T cell receptor beta chains follows, all from one sample in a study of OX40 agonist ivuxolimab in advanced cancers. The protocol was immunoSEQ multiplex PCR, while the TCRdb copy is restricted to in-frame clones and leaves out a portion. This table has 34,000 or so clones, 75% to 95% appearing once. The starting material was CD4+ or CD8+ T cells sorted from blood, obtained in a trial of the OX40 agonist ivuxolimab. The origin of the receptors is an adult with an advanced solid tumor such as melanoma, head and neck, liver or kidney cancer. Both conserved end residues are trimmed from each CDR3.

v_call | cdr3_aa
TRBV7-9 | ASSFVGNPEDEQY
TRBV10-3 | AISESKRGLETQY
TRBV11-1 | ASSLESQETQY
TRBV5-1 | ASSEGLAGYTDTQY
TRBV27 | ASRMGPGQTSYEQY
TRBV28 | ASSLSTSGLYNEQF
TRBV6-1 | ASSENDENQPQH
TRBV27 | ASSTTGTEAF
TRBV4-2 | ASSQDQGASEQF
TRBV7-3 | ASSLRGTGINEQF
TRBV27 | ASSLWVGGQPQH
TRBV7-9 | ASKGPGYNEQF
TRBV5-4 | ASSVRGGAYEQY
TRBV7-2 | ASSARQGAGEQY
TRBV27 | ASAVDRAHIGYT
TRBV4-1 | ASSQDPTGTPLPQDTQY
TRBV2 | ASSYDSEQY
TRBV6-5 | ASSSTGLEQY
TRBV9 | ASSPPSQGNNEQF
TRBV21-1 | ASSKSASGSGYYRTDTQY
TRBV5-1 | ASSPWGTGTEAF
TRBV19 | ASSIASWGGGRADTQY
TRBV9 | ASSEWTGPGGGYT
TRBV14 | ASSLGVGTEAF
TRBV27 | ASSPLGTGFREQY
TRBV4-2 | ASSQAGTSIYEQY
TRBV27 | ASSVSPSGTNTGELF
TRBV7-9 | ASSPDRGGYT
TRBV6-4 | ASSDSPTSGTQY
TRBV4-1 | ASSQTTGYPGELF
TRBV5-1 | ASSRGYGANEKLF
TRBV5-1 | ASSLGRALQVIPYEQY
TRBV28 | ASSLLAGGWQPQH
TRBV29-1 | SVEYQGAGGELF
TRBV4-2 | ASSQDNRRPWNEQF
TRBV4-1 | ASSPNSGVTMVQF
TRBV10-1 | ASSEGNQPQH
TRBV7-9 | ASSPDRVGVNIQY
TRBV18 | ASSPERERYNEQF
TRBV6-1 | ASSEVHRGWGDQPQH
TRBV4-1 | ASSHGGNYGYT
TRBV27 | ASSFGSRPEAF
TRBV14 | ASSQDSGADGYT
TRBV19 | ASSILTSGTDTQY
TRBV11-2 | ATGPAGRETQY
TRBV7-2 | ASSFLTINTEAF
TRBV7-6 | ASSFSRREGYNEQF
TRBV7-6 | ASSLVRGGGADTQY
TRBV15 | ATSSGTTNNSPLH
TRBV25-1 | ASSRDNEQF
TRBV4-2 | ASSQSVAGGLYEQY
TRBV7-9 | ASSRIQDLNTEAF
TRBV7-9 | ASTHLGAVDEQF
TRBV5-6 | ASSTGADTQY
TRBV5-4 | ASSLGTQNTEAF
TRBV18 | ASSPIGREVEQY